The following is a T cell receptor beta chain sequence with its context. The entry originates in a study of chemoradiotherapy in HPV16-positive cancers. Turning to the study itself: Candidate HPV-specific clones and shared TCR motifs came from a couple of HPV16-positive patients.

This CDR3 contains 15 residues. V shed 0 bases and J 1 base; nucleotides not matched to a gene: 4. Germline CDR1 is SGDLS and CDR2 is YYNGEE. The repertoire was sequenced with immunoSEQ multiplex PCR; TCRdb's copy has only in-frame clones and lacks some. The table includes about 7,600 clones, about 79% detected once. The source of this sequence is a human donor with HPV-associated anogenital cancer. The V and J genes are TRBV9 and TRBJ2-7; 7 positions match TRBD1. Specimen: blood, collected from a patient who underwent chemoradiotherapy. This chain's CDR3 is CASSVGQGASYEQYF. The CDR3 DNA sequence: TGTGCCAGCAGCGTAGGACAGGGAGCTTCCTACGAGCAGTACTTC.